Shown below are 18 T cell receptor beta chains from a single sample sequenced in a study of T-cell memory formation after mild COVID-19. TCRdb independently ran MiXCR on the 5' RACE reads; one entry per CDR3 protein. The sample has about 620,000 distinct CDR3 sequences, roughly 17% seen once; the top ten hold around 12%. The sequenced sample was PBMCs or a T cell subset sorted from them (not recorded which). The receptors derive from an adult woman who had mild COVID-19 (a few samples of this study predate the infection). Cell type and time point are not known.

This clonotype has more than one count but fewer than ten. This rearrangement joins TRBV29-1 to TRBJ2-1; weak D call: TRBD2 (6 bases). The germline CDR1 and CDR2 sequences are SQVTM and ANQGSEA. The CDR3 covers 15 residues. V was cut by 1 base and J by 3 bases, with 13 bases left in between. The CDR3 region is CSVEGGTQFYNEQFF. CDR3 DNA: TGCAGCGTTGAAGGGGGGACTCAATTCTACAATGAGCAGTTCTTC.

The chain joins TRBV5-1 to TRBJ2-1; D is undetermined. This CDR3 is 13 amino acids long. Germline V lookup: CDR1 SGHRS, CDR2 YFSETQ. V lost 2 bases, J lost 5 bases, and 8 bases lay in between. This CDR3 reads CASSFGSNNEQFF. CDR3 in DNA: TGCGCCAGCAGCTTCGGATCAAACAATGAGCAGTTCTTC.

This chain links TRBV7-9 with TRBJ2-1; TRBD2 matches at 9 bases. The CDR3 loop spans 15 amino acids. V was clipped by 1 base and J by 9 bases; unmatched bases: 7. CDR1 SEHNR and CDR2 FQNEAQ come from the germline V gene (reference sequence). In DNA form, the CDR3 reads TGTGCCAGCAGCTTAGAAGGCGGGAGGGCCATTGAGCAGTTCTTC. It is translated as CASSLEGGRAIEQFF.

This clonotype was counted only a few times. The chain recombines TRBV29-1 with TRBJ2-7; possibly TRBD1 for D (5 bases). With 4 bases removed from V and 5 bases from J, the gap between germline ends came to 18 bases. CDR3 size: 14 residues. Germline CDR1 reads SQVTM; CDR2 reads ANQGSEA. CDR3 protein: CSVGSAARANEQYF. The DNA for the CDR3 is TGCAGCGTTGGATCGGCGGCCAGGGCTAACGAGCAGTACTTC.

The gene calls are TRBV12-3 or TRBV12-4 and TRBJ2-7, with D perhaps TRBD2 (7 bases). The CDR3 consists of 19 residues. V was shortened by 6 bases and J by 3 bases, with 30 bases between the two germline ends. The CDR3 is CASSLTGAGASGAHYEQYF. As DNA, the CDR3 is TGTGCCAGCAGCCTCACGGGGGCGGGGGCAAGTGGGGCCCACTACGAGCAGTACTTC.

Many counts were recorded for this clonotype. This chain connects TRBV19 to TRBJ2-1, with D maybe TRBD2 (6 bases). The CDR3 has 14 amino acids. Trimming took off 3 bases at V and 3 bases at J, with 9 bases between the two ends. Per the germline V gene, CDR1 is LNHDA and CDR2 is SQIVND (reference sequence). This CDR3 is CASSMGGDYNEQFF. CDR3 sequence (DNA): TGTGCCAGTAGTATGGGCGGGGACTACAATGAGCAGTTCTTC.

The chain is built from TRBV5-1 and TRBJ2-7; weak D call: TRBD1 (5 bases). Germline V CDR1 and CDR2: SGHRS, YFSETQ. Trimming left V 4 bases short and J 2 bases short, with 13 bases between. The CDR3 runs to 14 residues. This CDR3 is CASSGAGSTYEQYF. DNA of the CDR3: TGCGCCAGCAGCGGGGCAGGGTCCACCTACGAGCAGTACTTC.

This clonotype was counted a few times. In nucleotides, the CDR3 is TGTTCCGCGGGAGGGTCCACCTACGAGCAGTACTTC. It specifies CSAGGSTYEQYF. V is TRBV28 and J is TRBJ2-7; 9 nucleotides align to TRBD2. CDR3 length: 12 residues. The germline V gene encodes CDR1 MDHEN and CDR2 SYDVKM. Full variable domain (missing parts from reference TRBV28 and TRBJ2-7): DVKVTQSSRYLVKRTGEKVFLECVQDMDHENMFWYRQDPGLGLRLIYFSYDVKMKEKGDIPEGYSVSREKKERFSLILESASTNQTSMYLCSAGGSTYEQYFGPGTRLTVT.

This clonotype was counted only a few times. This rearrangement joins TRBV5-1 to TRBJ2-3; 8 nucleotides agree with TRBD1. CDR3 length: 15 amino acids. With 0 bases clipped from V and 1 base from J, the junction kept 1 base outside the gene matches. CDR1 and CDR2 (germline): SGHRS, YFSETQ. The chain's CDR3 is CASSLDRGGTDTQYF. Here the CDR3 DNA reads TGCGCCAGCAGCTTGGACAGGGGGGGCACAGATACGCAGTATTTT.

In its sample, this clonotype was seen a few times. The CDR3 reads CASSLGGTVGTEAFF. The CDR3 DNA sequence: TGCGCCAGCAGCTTGGGGGGGACAGTGGGCACTGAAGCTTTCTTT. This rearrangement joins TRBV5-1 to TRBJ1-1; 7 nucleotides align to TRBD1. Germline lookup yields CDR1 SGHRS and CDR2 YFSETQ. The V gene end was trimmed by 0 bases and the J gene end by 4 bases; junction bases not matched to a gene: 6. This CDR3 is built from 15 residues.

V is TRBV20-1 and J is TRBJ2-1; tentatively, D is TRBD1 (7 bases). V lost 8 bases to trimming and J lost 7 bases, with 21 bases between them. The CDR3 spans 14 residues. Per the germline V gene, CDR1 is DFQATT and CDR2 is SNEGSKA (reference sequence). CDR3 loop: CSPPIEGAGNEQFF. The CDR3 DNA reads TGCAGTCCCCCGATTGAGGGGGCGGGGAATGAGCAGTTCTTC.

This clonotype has only a few counts. This chain links TRBV27 with TRBJ1-6; D perhaps matches TRBD1 (6 bases). The germline gives CDR1 MNHEY, CDR2 SMNVEV (reference sequence). The V and J ends lost 4 bases and 7 bases respectively, with 17 bases between them. The CDR3 consists of 16 residues. CDR3 DNA: TGTGCCAGCAGTTCCTCCCCAGGGGTGAGGAATTCACCCCTCCACTTT. It is translated as CASSSSPGVRNSPLHF.

The J gene is TRBJ2-1, the V gene TRBV18; TRBD2 matches at 9 bases. With V trimmed by 8 bases and J by 1 base, 6 bases remained unmatched. The CDR3 length is 15 residues. Germline values: CDR1 KGHSH, CDR2 LQKENI. CDR3 bases: TGTGCCAGCGGATCTAGCGGGATTTCCTACAATGAGCAGTTCTTC. Residues: CASGSSGISYNEQFF.

The chain is built from TRBV5-1 and TRBJ1-1; D is unresolved. The CDR3 contains 15 residues. Trimming left V 1 base short and J 1 base short, with 11 bases between. CDR1 SGHRS and CDR2 YFSETQ come from the germline V gene. In DNA form, the CDR3 reads TGCGCCAGCAGCTTGCATTTTCCGCAGAACACTGAAGCTTTCTTT. Amino acids: CASSLHFPQNTEAFF.

The chain couples TRBV6-6 to TRBJ2-7; D unclear. CDR3 length: 14 amino acids. V lost 0 bases, J lost 5 bases, and 11 bases lay in between. The germline gives CDR1 MNHNY, CDR2 SVGAGI (reference sequence). CDR3: CASSYSAAQDEQYF. The DNA for the CDR3 is TGTGCCAGCAGTTACTCAGCCGCGCAAGACGAGCAGTACTTC.

The V gene is TRBV7-3, the J gene TRBJ2-1; 7 positions match TRBD2. With V trimmed by 2 bases and J by 4 bases, 5 bases remained unmatched. This CDR3 region has 15 residues. CDR1 is SGHTA, CDR2 FQGTGA, per germline. The CDR3 nucleotides read TGTGCCAGCAGCTTATGGGAGGGGTCATACAATGAGCAGTTCTTC. It specifies CASSLWEGSYNEQFF.

The J gene is TRBJ2-1, the V gene TRBV7-9; D possibly uses TRBD1 or TRBD2 (6 bases each). CDR1 SEHNR and CDR2 FQNEAQ come from the germline V gene (reference sequence). Deletions cut 1 base from V and 7 bases from J, with 17 bases between. CDR3 length: 16 amino acids. The CDR3, as DNA: TGTGCCAGCAGCTTAGTTAACGGGGGCAGGAGGAATGAGCAGTTCTTC. This encodes CASSLVNGGRRNEQFF.

The rearrangement uses TRBV5-6 and TRBJ2-2, with D maybe TRBD1 (5 bases). CDR1 and CDR2 (germline): SGHDT, YYEEEE. The germline V and J ends were trimmed by 1 base and 7 bases, with 14 bases remaining between them. The CDR3 runs 15 residues. CDR3 sequence reads: CASSLSGRASGELFF. The DNA of the CDR3 is TGTGCCAGCAGCTTGTCGGGCAGGGCGAGCGGGGAGCTGTTTTTT.